Described below is a single TCR beta chain sequence and its context. Profiled with immunoSEQ multiplex PCR; TCRdb holds only in-frame clones, not every one. Among tens of thousands of clones, about 93% were seen once, and the ten largest hold approximately 17%. This record belongs to a study of human versus mouse CDR3 diversity and MHC coevolution. CDR1 and CDR2 (germline): MNHNS, SASEGT. The CDR3 is 13 residues long. V was cut by 1 base and J by 9 bases, with 10 bases left in between. The sample was naive CD4+ T cells from blood. Subset: CD45RO-negative CD62L-positive naive CD4 T cells. V usage is TRBV6-1 and J usage is TRBJ2-1; maybe TRBD2 (6 bases). The sequence was obtained from a person between 55 and 69 years old in good health. DNA for the CDR3: TGTGCCAGCAGTGAAGGGCTCGGGGGTGAGCAGTTCTTC. It translates to CASSEGLGGEQFF.